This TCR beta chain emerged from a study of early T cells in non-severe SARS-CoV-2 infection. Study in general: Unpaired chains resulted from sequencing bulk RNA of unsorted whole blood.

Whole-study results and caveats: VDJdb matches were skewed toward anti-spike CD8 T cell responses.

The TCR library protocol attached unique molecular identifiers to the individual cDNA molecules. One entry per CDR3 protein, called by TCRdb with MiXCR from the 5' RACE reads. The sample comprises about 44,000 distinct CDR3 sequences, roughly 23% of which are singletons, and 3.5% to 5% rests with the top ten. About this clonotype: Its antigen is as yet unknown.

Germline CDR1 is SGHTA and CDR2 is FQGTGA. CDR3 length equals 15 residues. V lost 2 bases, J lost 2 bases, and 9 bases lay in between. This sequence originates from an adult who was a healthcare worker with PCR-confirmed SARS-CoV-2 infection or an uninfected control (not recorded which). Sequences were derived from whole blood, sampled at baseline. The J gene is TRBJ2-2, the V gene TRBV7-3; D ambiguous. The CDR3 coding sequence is TGTGCCAGCAGCTTATCGGCAGCCAACACCGGGGAGCTGTTTTTT. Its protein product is CASSLSAANTGELFF.